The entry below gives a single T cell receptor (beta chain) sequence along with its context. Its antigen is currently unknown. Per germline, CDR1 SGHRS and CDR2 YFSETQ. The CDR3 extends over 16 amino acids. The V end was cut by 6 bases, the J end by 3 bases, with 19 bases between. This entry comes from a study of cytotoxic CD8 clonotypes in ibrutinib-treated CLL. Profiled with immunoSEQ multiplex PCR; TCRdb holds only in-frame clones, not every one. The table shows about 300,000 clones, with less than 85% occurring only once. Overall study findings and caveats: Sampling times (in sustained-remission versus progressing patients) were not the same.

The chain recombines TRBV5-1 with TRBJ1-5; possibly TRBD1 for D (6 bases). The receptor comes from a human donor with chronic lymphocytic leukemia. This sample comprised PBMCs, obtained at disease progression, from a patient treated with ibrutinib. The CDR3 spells CASKPSTGGFNQPQHF. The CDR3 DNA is TGCGCCAGCAAGCCCTCGACAGGAGGGTTCAATCAGCCCCAGCATTTT. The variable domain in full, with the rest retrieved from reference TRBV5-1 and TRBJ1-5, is KAGVTQTPRYLIKTRGQQVTLSCSPISGHRSVSWYQQTPGQGLQFLFEYFSETQRNKGNFPGRFSGRQFSNSRSEMNVSTLELGDSALYLCASKPSTGGFNQPQHFGDGTRLSIL.